The 9 T cell receptor beta chains below come from one sample, sequenced in a study of control samples from healthy donors and cancer patients. Generated by immunoSEQ multiplex PCR, the TCRdb table keeps only in-frame clones and is missing some. The sample yields 75,000 to 100,000 clones, roughly 88% seen once. The sample comprised blood. The receptor source for this set is a man younger than 45 in good health.

The chain couples TRBV27 to TRBJ1-2; 7 bases align to TRBD1. The CDR3 totals 14 residues. Germline V CDR1 and CDR2: MNHEY, SMNVEV (reference sequence). V shed 5 bases and J 3 bases; nucleotides not matched to a gene: 6. The CDR3 DNA reads as TGTGCCAGCAGTCTCAGGGGGGACTACTATGGCTACACCTTC. Amino acids: CASSLRGDYYGYTF.

The chain recombines TRBV10-3 with TRBJ1-4, with D possibly matching TRBD1 (5 bases). Looked up from germline, CDR1 is ENHRY and CDR2 is SYGVKD. The CDR3 runs to 14 residues. V gave up 10 bases and J gave up 1 base, with 13 bases separating them. The CDR3 here is CATRQFETNEKLFF. The CDR3 DNA reads TGTGCCACAAGACAGTTTGAAACTAATGAAAAACTGTTTTTT.

The rearrangement links TRBV27 to TRBJ1-5; D is unclear. This CDR3 is built from 15 residues. Trimming took 0 bases from V and 3 from J, leaving 9 bases between them. Per the germline V gene, CDR1 is MNHEY and CDR2 is SMNVEV (reference sequence). CDR3: CASSLSYQNNQPQHF. The CDR3 DNA follows: TGTGCCAGCAGTTTATCGTACCAGAACAATCAGCCCCAGCATTTT.

The V gene is TRBV4-1, the J gene TRBJ1-3; unclear D gene. Germline V CDR1 and CDR2: MGHRA, YSYEKL. The CDR3 runs 15 residues. The germline V and J ends were trimmed by 0 bases and 4 bases, with 10 bases remaining between them. The CDR3 DNA sequence: TGCGCCAGCAGCCAAGACCCTGGGTCCGGAAACACCATATATTTT. It codes for CASSQDPGSGNTIYF.

This chain's CDR3 is CASSSPDTYEQYF. The CDR3 nucleotides are TGTGCCAGCAGCTCGCCGGATACCTACGAGCAGTACTTC. The chain carries TRBV7-2 and TRBJ2-7; no clear D. This CDR3 contains 13 residues. The V gene lost 4 bases and the J gene lost 2 bases, with 9 bases spanning the gap. Germline CDR1 is SGHTA and CDR2 is FQGNSA.

V is TRBV25-1 and J is TRBJ2-1; 11 nucleotides align to TRBD2. Trimming removed 1 base from V and 9 bases from J; junction bases left unmatched: 2. The CDR3 is made up of 14 amino acids. CDR1 is MGHDK and CDR2 is SYGVNS in the germline V gene. This CDR3 is CASSEFSGRGEQFF. The CDR3 DNA reads TGTGCCAGCAGTGAATTTAGCGGGAGGGGTGAGCAGTTCTTC. Filled out from reference TRBV25-1 and TRBJ2-1, the complete variable domain reads EADIYQTPRYLVIGTGKKITLECSQTMGHDKMYWYQQDPGMELHLIHYSYGVNSTEKGDLSSESTVSRIRTEHFPLTLESARPSHTSQYLCASSEFSGRGEQFFGPGTRLTVL.

The chain is built from TRBV29-1 and TRBJ1-1; D not certain. Germline loops: CDR1 SQVTM, CDR2 ANQGSEA. The CDR3 is 13 amino acids. The ends were cut back, 0 bases at V and 10 bases at J, with 15 bases in the middle. CDR3 bases: TGCAGCGTTGAAGATCTCGTGGGGTTGGGAGCTTTCTTT. This codes for CSVEDLVGLGAFF.

The table lists this clone with a count of one. V is TRBV19 and J is TRBJ1-1, with 7 bases that match TRBD1. Trimming cost V 5 bases and J 1 base; bases outside gene matches: 4. The CDR3 spans 14 residues. The germline V gene has CDR1 LNHDA and CDR2 SQIVND (reference sequence). The CDR3, as DNA: TGTGCCAGTAGTGCTCGACAGGGGAACACTGAAGCTTTCTTT. Translating it yields CASSARQGNTEAFF.

V usage is TRBV7-2 and J usage is TRBJ2-7; D might be TRBD1 (5 bases). The CDR3 has 13 residues. V shed 5 bases and J shed 2 bases, with 10 bases lying between them. The germline V gene has CDR1 SGHTA and CDR2 FQGNSA. In nucleotides, the CDR3 is TGTGCCAGCAGCCGACAGCAGACCTACGAGCAGTACTTC. Amino acid sequence: CASSRQQTYEQYF. Combining the CDR3 with reference TRBV7-2 and TRBJ2-7 gives the whole variable domain GAGVSQSPSNKVTEKGKDVELRCDPISGHTALYWYRQSLGQGLEFLIYFQGNSAPDKSGLPSDRFSAERTGGSVSTLTIQRTQQEDSAVYLCASSRQQTYEQYFGPGTRLTVT.